This section outlines one TCR beta chain sequence together with its context. Authors' processing steps: Using reference gene primer amplification, nucleated cell counts were estimated. Sequenced by immunoSEQ multiplex PCR; TCRdb stores in-frame clones only, minus some. V and J calls plus clone size are reproduced from that table; the DNA served to infer D and trimming. The sample lists 85,000 to 100,000 clones; about 86% were seen once. This sample is drawn from a study of blood T cell repertoires in COVID-19. Whole-study context: Samples came from the United States, Italy and Spain, spanning acute and convalescent COVID-19. T cells, B-cell-depleted T cells, or PBMCs supplied cDNA or gDNA.

V dropped 4 bases and J dropped 2; count of bases not matched to a gene: 19. The CDR3 sequence is 21 residues long. Looked up from germline, CDR1 is LNHDA and CDR2 is SQIVND (reference sequence). The sequencing input was peripheral blood. The sequence came from a woman in her sixties or seventies in a cohort sampled during active or convalescent COVID-19. The chain carries TRBV19 and TRBJ2-4; 11 nucleotides match TRBD2. CDR3 sequence reads: CASSKGREGVLAGDSKNIQYF. The CDR3 nucleotides read TGTGCCAGTAGTAAAGGTCGTGAAGGGGTACTAGCGGGAGACTCCAAAAACATTCAGTACTTC. Full variable domain (remainder filled in from reference TRBV19 and TRBJ2-4): DGGITQSPKYLFRKEGQNVTLSCEQNLNHDAMYWYRQDPGQGLRLIYYSQIVNDFQKGDIAEGYSVSREKKESFPLTVTSAQKNPTAFYLCASSKGREGVLAGDSKNIQYFGAGTRLSVL.